Below are 28 T cell receptor beta chains sequenced from a single sample in a study of cytomegalovirus exposure and HLA in healthy donors. With 60 Vbeta and 13 Jbeta primers, the PCR was carried out. This table comes from immunoSEQ multiplex PCR, and its TCRdb copy is limited to in-frame clones, with some not included. The sample carries roughly 80,000 clones, approximately 60% recorded once. Input material: PBMCs. Receptors were obtained from a male donor in good health and CMV-seropositive.

The rearrangement joins TRBV19 to TRBJ2-3, with 9 nucleotides matching TRBD1. J lost 4 bases, V lost 5 bases, and 7 bases had no gene match. CDR1 LNHDA and CDR2 SQIVND come from the germline V gene (reference sequence). CDR3 length equals 15 residues. The CDR3 DNA is TGTGCCAGTAGTCCGGGGACAGGGCGCCCAGATACGCAGTATTTT. It codes for CASSPGTGRPDTQYF.

This chain links TRBV29-1 with TRBJ2-1, with D maybe TRBD2 (6 bases). Germline-derived CDR1 and CDR2 are SQVTM and ANQGSEA. V dropped 7 bases and J dropped 0 bases, with 19 bases sitting between them. This CDR3 comprises 16 residues. The CDR3 DNA reads TGCAGCGCCCCTGGCGGGGTTTTCAGCTCCTACAATGAGCAGTTCTTC. Encoded protein: CSAPGGVFSSYNEQFF.

The gene calls are TRBV7-9 and TRBJ2-5, with 7 bases identical to TRBD2. The J call may not be correct, given that the DNA end is closer to TRBJ2-7. Germline V gene lookup returns CDR1 SEHNR and CDR2 FQNEAQ (reference sequence). This CDR3 has 16 amino acids. In DNA, the CDR3 is TGTGCCAGCAGCTTTGGGTGGAAGCGGGGATCCTACGAGCAGTACTTC. Residues: CASSFGWKRGSYEQYF.

This clone was counted between two and nine times. The chain links TRBV21-1 to TRBJ2-7; TRBD1 was called by the table and not checked on the DNA. TRBV21-1 constitutes a pseudogene. This CDR3 is built from 17 residues. The CDR3, as DNA: TGTGCCAGCAGCAAAGTGGAGACAGGGGCAGCAGCCTTCGAGCAGTACTTC. Protein product: CASSKVETGAAAFEQYF.

This clone was seen only a few times. The chain couples TRBV2 to TRBJ1-3; D not certain. This CDR3 contains 13 residues. The V end was cut by 3 bases, the J end by 3 bases, with 6 bases between. Germline assignment: CDR1 SNHLY and CDR2 FYNNEI. CDR3 DNA: TGTGCCAGCAGTGACGGGATTGGAAACACCATATATTTT. Translating gives CASSDGIGNTIYF.

The chain is built from TRBV4-1 and TRBJ2-7; TRBD2 agrees at 9 bases. V shed 1 base, J shed 3 bases, and the junction held 4 bases outside the gene matches. This CDR3 region has 15 residues. Germline V gene lookup returns CDR1 MGHRA and CDR2 YSYEKL. CDR3 loop: CASSQGLAVYYEQYF. Written as DNA, the CDR3 is TGCGCCAGCAGCCAAGGACTAGCGGTTTACTACGAGCAGTACTTC.

The chain combines TRBV6-6 with TRBJ2-7; 9 nucleotides match TRBD1. The germline gives CDR1 MNHNY, CDR2 SVGAGI (reference sequence). V lost 6 bases, J lost 4 bases, and 1 base stayed unmatched. The CDR3 loop spans 12 amino acids. The CDR3 DNA reads as TGTGCCAGCAGGGACAGGGGTTACGAGCAGTACTTC. This sequence encodes CASRDRGYEQYF.

The CDR3 loop is CASSDRAEGRSEKLFF. CDR3 DNA sequence: TGTGCCAGCAGCGACCGGGCCGAGGGTCGGAGTGAAAAACTGTTTTTT. The chain uses TRBV7-6 and TRBJ1-4; D is uncertain. V lost 5 bases to trimming and J lost 7 bases, with 20 bases between them. Germline CDR1 SGHVS, CDR2 FNYEAQ. CDR3 size: 16 residues.

This clone turned up a few times. The chain carries TRBV7-8 and TRBJ1-1; 8 bases fit TRBD1. This CDR3 is 16 amino acids long. CDR1 and CDR2 (germline): SGHVS, FQNEAQ. J gave up 1 base and V 6 bases, and 10 bases lay outside the gene matches. The CDR3 DNA is TGTGCCAGCAGTTCTACAGGGGGGTTGGGGAACACTGAAGCTTTCTTT. Translating it yields CASSSTGGLGNTEAFF.

This chain connects TRBV7-2 to TRBJ2-5, with 14 bases aligning to TRBD2. V lost 5 bases, J lost 4 bases, and 6 bases stayed unmatched. The CDR3 sequence is 16 residues long. Germline CDR1 and CDR2: SGHTA and FQGNSA. The CDR3 here is CASSATSGRAGETQYF. The CDR3 DNA sequence: TGTGCCAGCAGCGCGACTAGCGGGAGGGCCGGAGAGACCCAGTACTTC.

The chain links TRBV30 to TRBJ1-4, with a possible D match to TRBD1 (5 bases). Germline V CDR1 and CDR2: GTSNPN, SVGIG (reference sequence). V lost 0 bases and J 7 bases, leaving 15 bases between the germline ends. CDR3 length equals 15 residues. CDR3 residues: CAWSVPQGLGEKLFF. In DNA, the CDR3 is TGTGCCTGGAGTGTACCTCAGGGTTTGGGTGAAAAACTGTTTTTT. Filled out from reference TRBV30 and TRBJ1-4, the complete variable domain reads SQTIHQWPATLVQPVGSPLSLECTVEGTSNPNLYWYRQAAGRGLQLLFYSVGIGQISSEVPQNLSASRPQDRQFILSSKKLLLSDSGFYLCAWSVPQGLGEKLFFGSGTQLSVL.

The genes are TRBV7-8 and TRBJ2-2; D perhaps matches TRBD1 (6 bases). Trimming took 8 bases from V and 7 from J, leaving 11 bases between them. The CDR3 is 12 amino acids. Germline CDR1 SGHVS, CDR2 FQNEAQ. This chain's CDR3 is CASHRDRGELFF. Written as DNA, the CDR3 is TGTGCCAGCCACAGGGATCGCGGGGAGCTGTTTTTT.

J is TRBJ2-4 and V is TRBV4-2; 11 bases map to TRBD1. This CDR3 region has 18 residues. Germline V gene data show CDR1 as LGHNA and CDR2 as YNFKEQ. J lost 1 base, V lost 1 base, and 6 bases had no gene match. This CDR3 reads CASSQGGTGGQAKNIQYF. The DNA for the CDR3 is TGTGCCAGCAGCCAAGGGGGGACAGGGGGGCAGGCCAAAAACATTCAGTACTTC.

This clone has more than one count but fewer than ten. V is TRBV27 and J is TRBJ2-5; 9 nucleotides line up with TRBD1. This CDR3 is 15 amino acids long. CDR1 MNHEY and CDR2 SMNVEV come from the germline V gene (reference sequence). The junction had 8 bases not matched to a gene; V was cut back by 4 bases and J by 5 bases. The CDR3 DNA follows: TGTGCCAGCAGTTCGAGGACAGGGGAGGGGGAGACCCAGTACTTC. Amino acids: CASSSRTGEGETQYF.

A single count supports this clone. The chain has TRBV7-2 and TRBJ2-5; 8 bases are shared with TRBD1. Germline CDR1 reads SGHTA; CDR2 reads FQGNSA. There are 14 residues in the CDR3. Germline trimming cut 5 bases from V and 5 bases from J; bases unmatched to any gene: 7. This chain's CDR3 is CASSRDRGGETQYF. In DNA, the CDR3 is TGTGCCAGCAGCCGCGACAGGGGAGGCGAGACCCAGTACTTC.

The chain combines TRBV30 with TRBJ1-1; D not certain. In germline, CDR1 is GTSNPN, CDR2 SVGIG (reference sequence). The CDR3 contains 14 residues. Trimming removed 3 bases from V and 3 bases from J, with 14 bases in between. In DNA form, the CDR3 reads TGTGCCTGGAGGAGAGAACTCATGGACACTGAAGCTTTCTTT. This encodes CAWRRELMDTEAFF.

This clone has only a few counts. V and J are TRBV19 and TRBJ1-1; 8 nucleotides match TRBD1. CDR3 size: 16 residues. Germline V gene sequence: CDR1 LNHDA, CDR2 SQIVND (reference sequence). With 3 bases clipped from V and 0 bases from J, the junction kept 6 bases outside the gene matches. CDR3 nucleotide sequence: TGTGCCAGTAGTATCCGGACAGGGTTCATGAACACTGAAGCTTTCTTT. Amino acids: CASSIRTGFMNTEAFF.

This sequence joins TRBV6-1 and TRBJ1-1; 9 bases align to TRBD1. The V segment lost 4 bases and the J segment 6 bases; nucleotides outside the gene matches: 6. CDR1 MNHNS and CDR2 SASEGT come from the germline V gene. The CDR3 runs 14 residues. The CDR3 protein is CASSGQGDRSEAFF. Here the CDR3 DNA reads TGTGCCAGCAGTGGACAGGGGGATAGATCTGAAGCTTTCTTT.

V gene TRBV4-2 combines with J gene TRBJ2-3; 8 positions agree with TRBD2. Germline-derived CDR1 and CDR2 are LGHNA and YNFKEQ. This CDR3 is built from 14 residues. Germline trimming cut 4 bases from V and 1 base from J; bases unmatched to any gene: 1. The CDR3 DNA is TGTGCCAGCAGCCCGCGGGGGGGCACAGATACGCAGTATTTT. Its translation is CASSPRGGTDTQYF.

This chain links TRBV30 with TRBJ2-5, with no clear D. Germline lookup yields CDR1 GTSNPN and CDR2 SVGIG (reference sequence). Trimming took off 7 bases at V and 2 bases at J, with 11 bases between the two ends. The CDR3 runs to 12 residues. Here the CDR3 DNA reads TGTGCCTACACGCTAGTTCAAGAGACCCAGTACTTC. It translates to CAYTLVQETQYF.

This clone was counted once. The chain uses TRBV7-9 and TRBJ1-5; 9 nucleotides line up with TRBD1. CDR1 is SEHNR, CDR2 FQNEAQ, per germline (reference sequence). The CDR3 is 17 amino acids. With 4 bases clipped from V and 3 bases from J, the junction kept 10 bases outside the gene matches. The CDR3 region is CASSSVWDREDNQPQHF. The DNA of the CDR3 is TGTGCCAGCAGCTCGGTCTGGGACAGGGAGGACAATCAGCCCCAGCATTTT.

The V call is TRBV18, the J call TRBJ1-6, with 11 nucleotides matching TRBD1. V dropped 6 bases and J dropped 11; count of bases not matched to a gene: 9. The CDR3 has 15 residues. Germline-derived CDR1 and CDR2 are KGHSH and LQKENI. The CDR3 DNA reads TGTGCCAGCTCCCTAGGGGACAGGGGGGATGCACCCCTCCACTTT. Translation gives CASSLGDRGDAPLHF.

The V and J genes are TRBV11-1 and TRBJ1-1, with 8 bases fitting TRBD1. With V trimmed by 3 bases and J by 0 bases, 0 bases remained unmatched. The CDR3 spans 14 residues. Germline V lookup: CDR1 SGHAT, CDR2 FQDESV (reference sequence). The CDR3, as DNA: TGTGCCAGCAGCTTGGGACAGGTGAACACTGAAGCTTTCTTT. Translated, it gives CASSLGQVNTEAFF. The whole variable domain, remainder taken from reference TRBV11-1 and TRBJ1-1, is EAEVAQSPRYKITEKSQAVAFWCDPISGHATLYWYRQILGQGPELLVQFQDESVVDDSQLPKDRFSAERLKGVDSTLKIQPAELGDSAMYLCASSLGQVNTEAFFGQGTRLTVV.

This clone was picked up a small number of times. The chain has TRBV11-3 and TRBJ2-7; 10 bases align to TRBD2. Germline assignment: CDR1 SGHNT and CDR2 YENEEA. V was pared by 5 bases and J by 7 bases, with 8 bases of the junction left unmatched. CDR3 length equals 14 residues. CDR3 sequence reads: CASSLAGTSVEQYF. The DNA for the CDR3 is TGTGCCAGCAGCCTCGCCGGGACTAGCGTTGAGCAGTACTTC.

The rearrangement joins TRBV6-6 to TRBJ1-5; D possibly corresponds to TRBD1 (5 bases). There are 14 residues in the CDR3. The V gene lost 4 bases and the J gene lost 0 bases, with 7 bases spanning the gap. The germline V gene encodes CDR1 MNHNY and CDR2 SVGAGI (reference sequence). CDR3 in DNA: TGTGCCAGCAGTTTGACAGCTAGCAATCAGCCCCAGCATTTT. Translating gives CASSLTASNQPQHF.

This clone was counted only a few times. The chain has TRBV6-1 and TRBJ1-5; 7 positions agree with TRBD1. V dropped 7 bases and J dropped 2; count of bases not matched to a gene: 2. The CDR3 sequence is 13 residues long. Germline values: CDR1 MNHNS, CDR2 SASEGT. The CDR3 sequence is CASIQGGNQPQHF. Written as DNA, the CDR3 is TGTGCCAGCATCCAGGGGGGCAATCAGCCCCAGCATTTT.

The chain combines TRBV6-4 with TRBJ2-2, with D possibly being TRBD2 (6 bases). V dropped 3 bases and J dropped 4 bases, with 15 bases sitting between them. This CDR3 has 16 residues. Germline lookup yields CDR1 MRHNA and CDR2 SNTAGT. For the CDR3, the DNA is TGTGCCAGCAGTGATTTGGGGGGTCCGAGCACCGGGGAGCTGTTTTTT. It encodes CASSDLGGPSTGELFF.

The chain has TRBV7-9 and TRBJ1-1; TRBD1 agrees at 10 bases. This CDR3 has 14 amino acids. V shed 1 base, J shed 11 bases, and the junction held 7 bases outside the gene matches. Per germline, CDR1 SEHNR and CDR2 FQNEAQ (reference sequence). CDR3 residues: CASSLGGTGVGAFF. CDR3 nucleotide sequence: TGTGCCAGCAGCTTAGGGGGGACAGGGGTCGGTGCTTTCTTT.